The subject of this entry is one TCR beta chain. Its antigen remains unknown. This specimen belongs to a study of vaccination effects on CD4 cells after COVID-19. General study points: There was marked clonal contraction among infection- and vaccine-induced clones late after vaccination.

Only in-frame clones appear in the TCRdb table, and some are missing; sequencing was by immunoSEQ multiplex PCR. Counted here are tens of thousands of clones, approximately 72% occurring once; the ten biggest clones make up 2.5% to 3%. The CDR3 runs 15 residues. The junction had 7 bases not matched to a gene; V was cut back by 4 bases and J by 3 bases. Germline CDR1 SGHRS, CDR2 YFSETQ. Sequencing in the ViraFEST assay came after antigen-specific CD4+ T cells had been expanded with viral peptide pools, which were used to stimulate PBMC. Isolating CD4+ T cells followed less than 12 days of culture. Nucleocapsid antibody tests were negative, and the vaccine recipients had no prior SARS-CoV-2 infection. With approximately 9.6 ug/ml peptides and about 9.5 IU/ml IL-2, a few million PBMC per well were cultured. IL-2 medium took the place of half the medium on both days 3 and 7.

Sequencing was performed on CD4+ T cells from PBMCs cultured with HCoV-NL63 spike peptides, taken before COVID-19 vaccination. This sequence joins TRBV5-1 and TRBJ2-3, with TRBD1 matching over 8 bases. This clonotype was obtained from a human donor who received a COVID-19 vaccine. Here the CDR3 reads CASSPTGEETDTQYF. CDR3 DNA sequence: TGCGCCAGCAGCCCGACAGGGGAGGAGACAGATACGCAGTATTTT. Based on the CDR3 plus reference TRBV5-1 and TRBJ2-3, the full variable domain is KAGVTQTPRYLIKTRGQQVTLSCSPISGHRSVSWYQQTPGQGLQFLFEYFSETQRNKGNFPGRFSGRQFSNSRSEMNVSTLELGDSALYLCASSPTGEETDTQYFGPGTRLTVL.